This T cell receptor beta chain appears in the sequencing data of a study of T cells in localized non-small cell lung cancer. Sequencing was performed with immunoSEQ multiplex PCR; in TCRdb, only in-frame clones are kept and a portion is missing. Of 15,000 to 20,000 clones listed, about four fifths were seen once; the top ten hold under 40%. The CDR3 runs 15 residues. Trimming cost V 5 bases and J 7 bases; bases outside gene matches: 14. Germline V gene lookup returns CDR1 SGHKS and CDR2 YYEKEE (reference sequence). The J gene is TRBJ2-5, the V gene TRBV5-5, with 7 bases matching TRBD1. This material consisted of peripheral blood, taken before any cancer treatment. The clonotype originates from a male donor aged 60 or over with stage I lung adenocarcinoma. DNA of the CDR3: TGTGCCAGCAGTTCCGGACAGGACCCCGTAGGGACCCAGTACTTC. Protein sequence: CASSSGQDPVGTQYF.